This record concerns one T cell receptor beta chain sequence. Its specificity is not known. Assay used: immunoSEQ multiplex PCR; TCRdb lists only in-frame clones, some missing. Of tens of thousands of clones listed, around 83% are singletons. The source of the sample is a study of Tregs in tolerant kidney transplant recipients. Study results and limitations: No direct test of biological reproducibility was done here.

Germline values: CDR1 LNHNV, CDR2 YYDKDF (reference sequence). The CDR3 totals 13 residues. The V segment lost 0 bases and the J segment 11 bases; nucleotides outside the gene matches: 5. Thawed PBMCs were FACS-sorted into unstimulated CD4+CD25+CD127- regulatory T cells, CD4+CD25- non-regulatory cells, CD4 and CD8 cells. The sample consisted of CD4+ T cells from blood. The source is a human donor in good health. This chain uses TRBV15 with TRBJ1-1; 8 nucleotides match TRBD1. The CDR3 DNA follows: TGTGCCACCAGCAGAGACAGGGGGCAGGAGGCTTTCTTT. This sequence encodes CATSRDRGQEAFF.